This is a list of T cell receptor beta chains from one sample in a study of blood T cell repertoires in COVID-19. Sequenced by immunoSEQ multiplex PCR; TCRdb stores in-frame clones only, minus some. Of 100,000 to 120,000 clones listed, roughly 84% are singletons. The material sequenced was peripheral blood. The receptors here all came from a man aged 35 to 55 with acute or convalescent COVID-19. Both conserved end residues are part of each CDR3. The D gene is left open where the match is weak. Size is omitted from some rows. Given values are once, few, many or a class for expanded clones.

d_call,clone_size,v_call,j_call,cdr3_aa,cdr3_nt
TRBD1,NA,TRBV11-2,TRBJ2-5,CASSSTGLQTQYF,TGTGCCAGCAGCTCGACAGGGTTGCAGACCCAGTACTTC
TRBD1,NA,TRBV7-8,TRBJ2-7,CASSLARDRRGYEQYF,TGTGCCAGCAGCTTAGCGCGGGACAGGAGGGGTTACGAGCAGTACTTC
NA,NA,TRBV3-1/TRBV3-2,TRBJ2-7,CASSQLGQAYEQYF,TGTGCCAGCAGCCAACTGGGCCAGGCTTACGAGCAGTACTTC
TRBD2,NA,TRBV11-3,TRBJ2-3,CASSLRGGQDTQYF,TGTGCCAGCAGCTTACGGGGGGGCCAGGATACGCAGTATTTT
NA,NA,TRBV2,TRBJ2-7,CASSVDRSYEQYF,TGTGCCAGCAGTGTGGACAGATCCTACGAGCAGTACTTC
NA,NA,TRBV14,TRBJ1-3,CASSHPDSFYSGNTIYF,TGTGCCAGCAGCCATCCCGACTCCTTCTACTCTGGAAACACCATATATTTT
TRBD1,NA,TRBV29-1,TRBJ1-1,CSAKKQGASTEAFF,TGCAGCGCTAAAAAACAGGGGGCGAGCACTGAAGCTTTCTTT
NA,once,TRBV24-1,TRBJ2-1,CATRGSSYNEQFF,TGTGCCACCAGGGGGAGCTCCTACAATGAGCAGTTCTTC
NA,once,TRBV19,TRBJ2-2,CASTRVTGELFF,TGTGCCAGTACCAGGGTTACCGGGGAGCTGTTTTTT
NA,once,TRBV6-6,TRBJ1-5,CASKGLVNQPQHF,TGTGCCAGCAAGGGACTCGTCAATCAGCCCCAGCATTTT
TRBD1,NA,TRBV12-3/TRBV12-4,TRBJ1-1,CASSLGQGSGAFF,TGTGCCAGCAGTTTGGGACAGGGAAGTGGGGCTTTCTTT
NA,NA,TRBV6-2/TRBV6-3,TRBJ1-1,CASSYEVGSSIASTEAFF,TGTGCCAGCAGTTACGAGGTAGGATCTTCAATAGCCAGCACTGAAGCTTTCTTT
TRBD1,NA,TRBV27,TRBJ2-5,CASSLGTGVQETQYF,TGTGCCAGCAGTTTAGGCACAGGGGTACAAGAGACCCAGTACTTC
NA,few,TRBV5-6,TRBJ2-1,CASSLAGDSYNEQFF,TGTGCCAGCAGCTTGGCCGGAGATTCATACAATGAGCAGTTCTTC
TRBD2,NA,TRBV5-8,TRBJ2-6,CASSWGTTSSGANVLTF,TGTGCCAGCAGCTGGGGGACTACTTCGTCTGGGGCCAACGTCCTGACTTTC
NA,NA,TRBV7-8,TRBJ2-5,CASSPGDEQETQYF,TGTGCCAGCAGCCCAGGGGACGAACAAGAGACCCAGTACTTC
TRBD1,NA,TRBV15,TRBJ1-5,CATSGDTGGPNQPQHF,TGTGCCACCAGCGGGGACACAGGGGGCCCCAATCAGCCCCAGCATTTT
TRBD2,few,TRBV7-2,TRBJ2-7,CASSSRSTSGSNEQYF,TGTGCCAGCAGCTCCCGATCGACTAGCGGGTCCAACGAGCAGTACTTC
TRBD1,NA,TRBV5-1,TRBJ2-7,CASRGTGENEQYF,TGCGCCAGCAGAGGAACAGGGGAGAACGAGCAGTACTTC
NA,NA,TRBV5-1,TRBJ1-1,CASSSDKNTEAFF,TGCGCCAGCAGCTCGGACAAGAACACTGAAGCTTTCTTT
NA,NA,TRBV27,TRBJ2-3,CASSLSLYNTQYF,TGTGCCAGCAGTTTATCACTCTATAATACGCAGTATTTT
NA,NA,TRBV3-1/TRBV3-2,TRBJ2-3,CASSHLRERPDTQYF,TGTGCCAGCAGCCATCTCAGGGAAAGACCAGATACGCAGTATTTT
NA,NA,TRBV11-3,TRBJ2-1,CASSLGGLPGARNEQFF,TGTGCCAGCAGCTTAGGTGGTCTCCCAGGGGCTAGGAATGAGCAGTTCTTC
TRBD2,NA,TRBV7-8,TRBJ2-4,CASSLEDGTSDIQYF,TGTGCCAGCAGCTTAGAGGATGGGACTAGTGACATTCAGTACTTC
NA,NA,TRBV9,TRBJ1-2,CASSGSRRANYGYTF,TGTGCCAGCAGCGGCTCAAGACGGGCTAACTATGGCTACACCTTC
TRBD1,NA,TRBV15,TRBJ1-4,CATSLTGGDSNEKLFF,TGTGCCACCAGCCTAACAGGAGGGGACAGCAATGAAAAACTGTTTTTT
NA,NA,TRBV7-2,TRBJ2-4,CASSLAVLAKNIQYF,TGTGCCAGCAGCTTAGCGGTACTAGCCAAAAACATTCAGTACTTC
NA,NA,TRBV5-1,TRBJ2-3,CASSSLTDTQYF,TGCGCCAGCAGCTCCCTCACAGATACGCAGTATTTT
NA,once,TRBV18,TRBJ2-7,CASSQQDTYEQYF,TGTGCCAGCTCACAGCAGGATACCTACGAGCAGTACTTC
NA,NA,TRBV2,TRBJ2-7,CASRAGGYEQYF,TGTGCCAGCAGAGCCGGGGGCTACGAGCAGTACTTC
TRBD1,NA,TRBV11-2,TRBJ2-7,CASSRTGETYEQYF,TGTGCCAGCAGCCGGACAGGGGAAACCTACGAGCAGTACTTC
NA,NA,TRBV24-1,TRBJ1-5,CATSDVDSPNQPQHF,TGTGCCACCAGTGATGTCGACAGTCCTAATCAGCCCCAGCATTTT
TRBD1,NA,TRBV5-3,TRBJ1-1,CARRPGQSNTEAFF,TGTGCCAGAAGGCCGGGACAGTCGAACACTGAAGCTTTCTTT
NA,NA,TRBV13,TRBJ1-1,CASSLRAGNTEAFF,TGTGCCAGCAGCTTGAGGGCTGGGAACACTGAAGCTTTCTTT
TRBD1,once,TRBV7-9,TRBJ1-2,CASSPGTVYGYTF,TGTGCCAGCAGCCCGGGGACAGTCTATGGCTACACCTTC
NA,NA,TRBV10-3,TRBJ2-3,CAISEGRDTQYF,TGTGCCATCAGTGAGGGGAGGGATACGCAGTATTTT
NA,NA,TRBV7-9,TRBJ1-3,CASSFSYSGNTIYF,TGTGCCAGCAGCTTCAGTTACTCTGGAAACACCATATATTTT
NA,NA,TRBV4-1,TRBJ1-2,CASSQSGDDNYGYTF,TGCGCCAGCAGCCAATCAGGGGATGACAACTATGGCTACACCTTC
NA,NA,TRBV19,TRBJ2-7,CASSIDGGSFYEQYF,TGTGCCAGTAGTATAGACGGCGGCAGCTTCTACGAGCAGTACTTC
NA,NA,TRBV27,TRBJ2-3,CASSRTGGGTDTQYF,TGTGCCAGCAGTCGAACCGGCGGTGGCACAGATACGCAGTATTTT
NA,NA,TRBV19,TRBJ1-1,CASSIDRWVSTEAFF,TGTGCCAGTAGTATTGACAGGTGGGTATCCACTGAAGCTTTCTTT
NA,once,TRBV6-5,TRBJ1-2,CASSPTANSNYGYTF,TGTGCCAGCAGTCCGACAGCCAACTCTAACTATGGCTACACCTTC
TRBD2,NA,TRBV2,TRBJ2-3,CASRPSGGSTDTQYF,TGTGCCAGCAGACCTAGCGGGGGAAGCACAGATACGCAGTATTTT
NA,NA,TRBV21-1,TRBJ2-2,CASSKLSGTRGGANTGELFF,TGTGCCAGCAGCAAACTATCGGGGACTCGCGGGGGGGCGAACACCGGGGAGCTGTTTTTT
NA,NA,TRBV4-1,TRBJ1-1,CASSPYRTENTEAFF,TGCGCCAGCAGCCCCTATCGGACTGAGAACACTGAAGCTTTCTTT
NA,NA,TRBV19,TRBJ1-6,CASSISGQRTPLHF,TGTGCCAGTAGTATTTCCGGTCAGAGGACACCCCTCCACTTT
TRBD1,NA,TRBV6-5,TRBJ1-1,CASTLKWGTGTAFF,TGTGCCAGCACCCTTAAGTGGGGGACAGGGACGGCTTTCTTT
NA,NA,TRBV7-8,TRBJ2-1,CASSLALDEQFF,TGTGCCAGCAGCTTAGCGCTAGATGAGCAGTTCTTC
TRBD1,once,TRBV4-1,TRBJ2-2,CASSQRQGQNTGELFF,TGCGCCAGCAGCCAAAGACAGGGGCAGAACACCGGGGAGCTGTTTTTT
NA,few,TRBV4-1,TRBJ1-5,CASSQGAGGQPQHF,TGCGCCAGCAGCCAAGGGGCAGGAGGTCAGCCCCAGCATTTT
NA,NA,TRBV11-2,TRBJ2-7,CASSLGGGGSYEQYF,TGTGCCAGCAGCCTGGGGGGAGGGGGCTCCTACGAGCAGTACTTC
NA,NA,TRBV27,TRBJ1-1,CASSLEGGTEAFF,TGTGCCAGCAGTTTAGAGGGAGGTACTGAAGCTTTCTTT
TRBD1,NA,TRBV5-6,TRBJ1-6,CASSLGGQPNSPLHF,TGTGCCAGCAGCTTGGGGGGACAGCCTAATTCACCCCTCCACTTT
TRBD1,NA,TRBV10-3,TRBJ1-5,CAISSRQGGNQPQHF,TGTGCCATCAGTTCCAGACAGGGAGGCAATCAGCCCCAGCATTTT
NA,NA,TRBV2,TRBJ2-3,CASSVTGPRAQYF,TGTGCCAGCAGTGTTACGGGCCCCAGGGCGCAGTATTTT